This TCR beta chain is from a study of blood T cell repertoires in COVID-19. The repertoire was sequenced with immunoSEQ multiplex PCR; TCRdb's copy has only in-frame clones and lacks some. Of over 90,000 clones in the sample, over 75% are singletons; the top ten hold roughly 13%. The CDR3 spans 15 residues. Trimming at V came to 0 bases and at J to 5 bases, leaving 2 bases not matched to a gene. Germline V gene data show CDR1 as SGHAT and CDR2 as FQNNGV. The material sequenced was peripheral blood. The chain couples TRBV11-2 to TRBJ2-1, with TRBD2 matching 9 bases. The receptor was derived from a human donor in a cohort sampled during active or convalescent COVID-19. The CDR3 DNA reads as TGTGCCAGCAGCTTAGATGCTAGCGGGAACAATGAGCAGTTCTTC. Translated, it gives CASSLDASGNNEQFF. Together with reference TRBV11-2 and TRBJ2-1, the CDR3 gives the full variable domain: EAGVAQSPRYKIIEKRQSVAFWCNPISGHATLYWYQQILGQGPKLLIQFQNNGVVDDSQLPKDRFSAERLKGVDSTLKIQPAKLEDSAVYLCASSLDASGNNEQFFGPGTRLTVL.